Listed below are T cell receptor beta chains from one sample, sequenced in a study of CD8 T cells in Susac syndrome. TCRdb used MiXCR to reprocess the immunoSEQ multiplex PCR reads, holding one entry per CDR3 protein. There are 210,000 or so distinct CDR3 sequences in the sample; 80% to 95% occur only once, and around 0.15% lies in the top ten. The sample was CD8+ T cells from PBMCs. These TCRs come from a human donor with multiple sclerosis. Both conserved end residues are part of each CDR3. A D gene is named only where the DNA matches it firmly. Clone size is given for some rows only: seen once, a few or many times, or a class if the clone is expanded.

clone size	D gene	V gene	J gene	CDR3 protein	CDR3 DNA
.	TRBD1	TRBV9	TRBJ1-4	CASSSSGQGAVELFF	TGTGCCAGCAGCTCGTCGGGGCAGGGGGCTGTTGAACTGTTTTTT
once	TRBD2	TRBV7-9	TRBJ2-1	CASSSVLAGFNEQFF	TGTGCCAGCAGCTCCGTACTAGCGGGATTCAATGAGCAGTTCTTC
.	.	TRBV19	TRBJ1-3	CASSMARISGNTIYF	TGTGCCAGTAGTATGGCGCGGATCTCTGGAAACACCATATATTTT
.	.	TRBV27	TRBJ1-2	CASSWAQDHGYTF	TGTGCCAGCAGTTGGGCGCAGGATCATGGCTACACCTTC
.	.	TRBV5-6	TRBJ2-2	CASSPAGGPGELFF	TGTGCCAGCAGCCCTGCCGGAGGGCCCGGGGAGCTGTTTTTT
.	.	TRBV13	TRBJ1-4	CASSLRGMEATNEKLFF	TGTGCCAGCAGCTTACGCGGAATGGAGGCAACTAATGAAAAACTGTTTTTT
few	.	TRBV12-3/TRBV12-4	TRBJ1-1	CASRTTENTEAFF	TGTGCCAGCAGGACGACAGAGAACACTGAAGCTTTCTTT
.	.	TRBV5-4	TRBJ2-5	CASSLDAGSVKETQYF	TGTGCCAGCAGCTTGGACGCGGGGAGTGTGAAAGAGACCCAGTACTTC
.	TRBD2	TRBV7-2	TRBJ2-3	CASKLAGADTQYF	TGTGCCAGCAAACTAGCGGGCGCGGATACGCAGTATTTT
.	.	TRBV15	TRBJ2-3	CATRSTGGTDTQYF	TGTGCCACCAGGTCGACAGGTGGTACAGATACGCAGTATTTT
.	TRBD2	TRBV20-1	TRBJ2-7	CSARARLAGVLYEQYF	TGCAGTGCTAGAGCCCGACTAGCGGGAGTACTCTACGAGCAGTACTTC
once	.	TRBV9	TRBJ1-1	CASSVLTAALSTEAFF	TGTGCCAGCAGCGTGCTGACTGCCGCTCTAAGCACTGAAGCTTTCTTT
.	.	TRBV27	TRBJ1-1	CASTVRSTEAFF	TGTGCCAGCACCGTCAGGAGCACTGAAGCTTTCTTT
.	TRBD2	TRBV4-2	TRBJ2-1	CASSQVGSGGRNEQFF	TGTGCCAGCAGCCAAGTGGGTAGCGGGGGGCGCAATGAGCAGTTCTTC